This T cell receptor beta chain was captured by sequencing in a study of regulatory T cells in long-lasting Graves disease. About the research overall: With positive TSH receptor antibodies and over 5 years of antithyroid drugs, Graves' disease was considered persistent. General study points: TCR diversity was lower in persistent Graves' patients than in newly diagnosed ones.

With iRepertoire HTBI primers and Arm-PCR of CDR3 regions, TCR beta libraries were built. TCRdb reanalysed the multiplex PCR reads using MiXCR and keeps one entry per CDR3 protein. The sample carries roughly 450,000 distinct CDR3 sequences, less than 25% recorded once. This clonotype was seen ten or more times. Its antigen remains unknown. Germline V CDR1 and CDR2: MNHEY, SVGEGT. V shed 0 bases and J shed 7 bases, with 12 bases lying between them. This CDR3 spans 14 amino acids. Time point given: persistent/refractory GD, antithyroid drugs over 5 years with positive TRAb. Scientists built the TCR library using RNA that was extracted from PBMCs. Graves' disease diagnosis used American Thyroid Association guidelines. Around 9.8 milliliters of peripheral blood were taken and placed in EDTA tubes.

Sample: peripheral blood mononuclear cells (PBMCs), taken when the disease was refractory, from a patient treated with antithyroid drugs. The chain joins TRBV6-2 or TRBV6-3 to TRBJ1-2; D remains unclear. The TCR originated in a female donor with Graves disease. CDR3 amino acids: CASSYSRTTGGYTF. The CDR3 coding sequence is TGTGCCAGCAGTTACTCGCGGACCACCGGTGGCTACACCTTC.